Sequencing of this T cell receptor (beta chain) was carried out in a study of T cell responses to AZD1222 COVID-19 vaccine. Data came from immunoSEQ multiplex PCR; TCRdb stores just in-frame clones and leaves some out. The top ten clones hold 25% to 30% of a sample with some 50,000 clones, approximately 84% of them seen once. Findings of the study overall: Females outnumbered males among donors, who were mostly white British; clonal diversity was possibly underestimated. AZD1222 recipients seropositive at baseline numbered only six or seven. Dominant CD4 TCR responses targeted spike regions 160-218 and 743-854.

The ends were cut back, 3 bases at V and 2 bases at J, with 11 bases in the middle. Germline loops: CDR1 WNHNN, CDR2 SYGVQD (reference sequence). This CDR3 comprises 14 residues. As to this clone: What it recognizes is unknown.

The receptor's source is an adult in good health. The rearrangement joins TRBV10-1 to TRBJ2-7; a weak D match, TRBD2 (5 bases). Material: peripheral blood, obtained on day 0 of AZD1222 vaccination. CDR3 in DNA: TGCGCCAGCAGTGATCCCCGGGGAGCCTACGAGCAGTACTTC. The encoded protein is CASSDPRGAYEQYF.